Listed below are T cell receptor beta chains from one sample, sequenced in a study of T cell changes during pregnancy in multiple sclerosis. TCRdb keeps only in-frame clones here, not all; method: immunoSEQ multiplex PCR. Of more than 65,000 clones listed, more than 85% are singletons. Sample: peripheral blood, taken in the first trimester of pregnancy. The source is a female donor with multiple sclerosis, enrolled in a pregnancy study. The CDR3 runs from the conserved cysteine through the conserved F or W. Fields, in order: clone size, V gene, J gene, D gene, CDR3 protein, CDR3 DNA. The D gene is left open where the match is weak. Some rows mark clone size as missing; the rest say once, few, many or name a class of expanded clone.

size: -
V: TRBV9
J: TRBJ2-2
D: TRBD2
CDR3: CASSTNILAGGDTGELFF
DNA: TGTGCCAGCAGCACTAACATATTAGCGGGAGGGGACACCGGGGAGCTGTTTTTT

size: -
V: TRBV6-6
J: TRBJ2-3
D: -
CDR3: CASSYDISGTDTQYF
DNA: TGTGCCAGCAGTTACGACATCTCGGGCACAGATACGCAGTATTTT

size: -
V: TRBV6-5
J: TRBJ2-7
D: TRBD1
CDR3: CASSYTRDRGHEQYF
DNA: TGTGCCAGCAGTTACACCCGGGACAGGGGCCACGAGCAGTACTTC

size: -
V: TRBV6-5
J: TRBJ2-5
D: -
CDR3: CASARGVGQETQYF
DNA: TGTGCCAGCGCCAGGGGAGTGGGTCAAGAGACCCAGTACTTC

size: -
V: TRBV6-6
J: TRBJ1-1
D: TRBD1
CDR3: CASSRGTGVRTEAFF
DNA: TGTGCCAGCAGTCGCGGAACAGGGGTCCGCACTGAAGCTTTCTTT

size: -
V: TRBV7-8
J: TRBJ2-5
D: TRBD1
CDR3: CASSPKGRGQVKYQETQYF
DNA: TGTGCCAGCAGCCCCAAAGGACGTGGACAGGTTAAGTACCAAGAGACCCAGTACTTC

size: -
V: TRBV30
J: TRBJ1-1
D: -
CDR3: CAWSATRGNTEAFF
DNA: TGTGCCTGGAGCGCTACAAGGGGGAACACTGAAGCTTTCTTT

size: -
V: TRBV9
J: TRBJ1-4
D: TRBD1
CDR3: CASSGQGLSNEKLFF
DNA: TGTGCCAGCAGCGGACAGGGCCTATCAAATGAAAAACTGTTTTTT

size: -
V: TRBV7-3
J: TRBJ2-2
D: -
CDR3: CASSPQGQTITGELFF
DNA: TGTGCCAGCAGCCCCCAGGGACAAACAATCACCGGGGAGCTGTTTTTT

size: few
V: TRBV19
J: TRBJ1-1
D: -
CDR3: CASSIYPGAGTEAFF
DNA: TGTGCCAGTAGTATTTATCCAGGGGCGGGCACTGAAGCTTTCTTT

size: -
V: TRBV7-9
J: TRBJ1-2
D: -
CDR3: CASSPGAGYTF
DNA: TGTGCCAGCAGCCCAGGGGCGGGCTACACCTTC

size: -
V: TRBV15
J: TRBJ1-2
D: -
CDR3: CATSRDFGDYGYTF
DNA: TGTGCCACCAGCAGAGATTTCGGGGACTATGGCTACACCTTC

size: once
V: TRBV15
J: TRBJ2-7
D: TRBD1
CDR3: CATSTRWDRGIRDGEQYF
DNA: TGTGCCACCAGCACAAGATGGGACAGGGGGATACGTGATGGGGAGCAGTACTTC

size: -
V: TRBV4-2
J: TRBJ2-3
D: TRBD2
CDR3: CASSQDRLAASTDTQYF
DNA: TGTGCCAGCAGCCAAGACCGACTAGCGGCTAGCACAGATACGCAGTATTTT

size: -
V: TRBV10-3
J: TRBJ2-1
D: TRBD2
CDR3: CAIKASGRDNEQFF
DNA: TGTGCCATCAAGGCTAGCGGGAGGGATAATGAGCAGTTCTTC

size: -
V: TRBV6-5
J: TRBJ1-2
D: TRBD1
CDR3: CASNPGQANYGYTF
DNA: TGTGCCAGCAATCCCGGACAGGCCAACTATGGCTACACCTTC

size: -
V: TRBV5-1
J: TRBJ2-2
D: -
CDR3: CASSLRTVSNTGELFF
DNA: TGCGCCAGCAGCTTAAGGACAGTATCGAACACCGGGGAGCTGTTTTTT

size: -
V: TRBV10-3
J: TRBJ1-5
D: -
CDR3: CAISEQRERNQPQHF
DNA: TGTGCCATCAGTGAACAGAGGGAAAGGAATCAGCCCCAGCATTTT

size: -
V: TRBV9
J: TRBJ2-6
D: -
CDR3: CASSVGSGANVLTF
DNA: TGTGCCAGCAGCGTGGGGAGTGGGGCCAACGTCCTGACTTTC

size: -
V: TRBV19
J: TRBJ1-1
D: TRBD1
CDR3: CASSIGADRWNTEAFF
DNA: TGTGCCAGTAGTATCGGGGCGGACAGGTGGAACACTGAAGCTTTCTTT

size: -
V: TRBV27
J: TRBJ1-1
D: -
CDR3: CASSLYQNTEAFF
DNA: TGTGCCAGCAGTCTCTACCAAAACACTGAAGCTTTCTTT

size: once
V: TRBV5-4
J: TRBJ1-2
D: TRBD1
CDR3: CASQVDLGGVVYGYTF
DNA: TGTGCCAGCCAAGTTGATCTAGGGGGCGTTGTCTATGGCTACACCTTC

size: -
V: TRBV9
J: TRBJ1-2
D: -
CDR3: CASSDGGGSYGYTF
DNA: TGTGCCAGCAGCGATGGGGGGGGCTCTTATGGCTACACCTTC

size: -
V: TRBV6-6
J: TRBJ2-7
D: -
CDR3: CASSSGRDSFSYEQYF
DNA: TGTGCCAGCAGCTCGGGTCGGGACTCGTTCTCCTACGAGCAGTACTTC

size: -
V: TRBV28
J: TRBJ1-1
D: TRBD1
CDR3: CASSLSGGSTEAFF
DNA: TGTGCCAGCAGTTTATCAGGGGGTAGCACTGAAGCTTTCTTT

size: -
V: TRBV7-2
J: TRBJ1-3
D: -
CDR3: CASSLLGSRNTIYF
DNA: TGTGCCAGCAGCTTACTTGGTAGCAGAAACACCATATATTTT

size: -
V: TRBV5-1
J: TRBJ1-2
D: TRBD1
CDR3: CASSTGDLQNYGYTF
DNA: TGCGCCAGCTCGACAGGGGACCTCCAAAACTATGGCTACACCTTC

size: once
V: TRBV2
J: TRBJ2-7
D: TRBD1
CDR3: CASSVFPGTGDEQYF
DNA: TGTGCCAGCAGTGTTTTTCCCGGGACAGGTGACGAGCAGTACTTC

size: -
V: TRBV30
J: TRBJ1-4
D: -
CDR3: CAWSVRSLNEKLFF
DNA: TGTGCCTGGAGTGTTCGGTCTCTGAATGAAAAACTGTTTTTT

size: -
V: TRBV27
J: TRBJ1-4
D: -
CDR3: CASSFLSNEKLFF
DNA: TGTGCCAGCAGTTTTTTGAGTAATGAAAAACTGTTTTTT

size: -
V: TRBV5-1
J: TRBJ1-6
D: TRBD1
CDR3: CASSTDRGNSPLHF
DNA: TGCGCCAGCAGCACGGACAGGGGTAATTCACCCCTCCACTTT

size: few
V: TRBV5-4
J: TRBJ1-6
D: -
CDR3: CASSFPGDRSPLHF
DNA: TGTGCCAGCAGCTTCCCAGGGGATCGTTCACCCCTCCACTTT